These 32 T cell receptor beta chains share one sample of origin, sequenced in a study of cytomegalovirus exposure and HLA in healthy donors. Vbeta (60) and Jbeta (13) primers were used in the PCR. Data came from immunoSEQ multiplex PCR; TCRdb stores just in-frame clones and leaves some out. Of some 100,000 clones in the sample, roughly three quarters were seen once. Sequenced: PBMCs. The receptors were gathered from a male donor in good health and CMV-seropositive.

In its sample, this clone was seen a few times. V and J are TRBV18 and TRBJ1-4, with a tentative D call TRBD1 (5 bases). The V gene's germline CDR1 is KGHSH and CDR2 LQKENI. V was trimmed by 2 bases and J by 6 bases, leaving 13 bases between them. The CDR3 covers 15 residues. The DNA for the CDR3 is TGTGCCAGCTCACCATCGGCCCGGGGGGATGAAAAACTGTTTTTT. Its translation: CASSPSARGDEKLFF.

This clone was recorded once. The chain employs TRBV5-1 and TRBJ1-6; TRBD1 aligns across 7 bases. Trimming at V came to 2 bases and at J to 9 bases, leaving 20 bases not matched to a gene. This CDR3 has 19 residues. From germline, CDR1 is SGHRS and CDR2 YFSETQ. The CDR3: CASSLGDRTGMRVSSPLHF. CDR3 in DNA: TGCGCCAGCAGCTTAGGGGACAGAACTGGGATGAGGGTTAGTTCACCCCTCCACTTT.

V and J are TRBV10-1 and TRBJ2-3, with 7 bases fitting TRBD2. This CDR3 spans 14 amino acids. The junction had 1 base not matched to a gene; V was cut back by 4 bases and J by 0 bases. Germline lookup yields CDR1 WNHNN and CDR2 SYGVQD (reference sequence). The CDR3 DNA sequence: TGCGCCAGCAGTGCGGGGGGAAGCACAGATACGCAGTATTTT. This codes for CASSAGGSTDTQYF.

Only one count was recorded for this clone. This chain joins TRBV5-4 and TRBJ2-2; 7 positions agree with TRBD2. The CDR3 is made up of 16 amino acids. Germline V gene sequence: CDR1 SGHNT, CDR2 YYREEE (reference sequence). With V trimmed by 2 bases and J by 2 bases, 6 bases remained unmatched. The CDR3 protein is CASSFPGGRNTGELFF. Here the CDR3 DNA reads TGTGCCAGCAGCTTCCCGGGGGGACGCAACACCGGGGAGCTGTTTTTT.

The chain employs TRBV30 and TRBJ1-5; D remains ambiguous. V was clipped by 1 base and J by 2 bases, with 9 bases between them. This CDR3 has 14 amino acids. Germline values: CDR1 GTSNPN, CDR2 SVGIG (reference sequence). The CDR3 sequence is CAWSAGNGNQPQHF. CDR3 in DNA: TGTGCCTGGAGTGCGGGGAATGGCAATCAGCCCCAGCATTTT.

J is TRBJ1-5 and V is TRBV27, with 9 nucleotides matching TRBD1. This CDR3 is 14 amino acids long. Per germline, CDR1 MNHEY and CDR2 SMNVEV (reference sequence). The V segment lost 4 bases and the J segment 2 bases; nucleotides outside the gene matches: 0. The CDR3 nucleotides read TGTGCCAGCAGTTGGGACAGGGGCAATCAGCCCCAGCATTTT. Its protein is CASSWDRGNQPQHF.

V and J are TRBV19 and TRBJ1-2, with 7 positions matching TRBD1. V trimming: 6 bases; J trimming: 4 bases; junction bases outside the gene matches: 8. CDR1 and CDR2 from the germline V gene are LNHDA and SQIVND (reference sequence). The CDR3 is 14 amino acids. CDR3 nucleotide sequence: TGTGCCAGTAGCGACAGGGCAGCTTCCTATGGCTACACCTTC. Protein product: CASSDRAASYGYTF.

The J gene is TRBJ1-5, the V gene TRBV19; D gene ambiguous. CDR1 is LNHDA, CDR2 SQIVND, per germline (reference sequence). V shed 6 bases and J shed 4 bases, with 13 bases lying between them. The CDR3 is made up of 14 amino acids. CDR3 bases: TGTGCCAGTAGAACGGGGTTCCCTAATCAGCCCCAGCATTTT. This sequence encodes CASRTGFPNQPQHF. Combining the CDR3 with reference TRBV19 and TRBJ1-5 gives the whole variable domain DGGITQSPKYLFRKEGQNVTLSCEQNLNHDAMYWYRQDPGQGLRLIYYSQIVNDFQKGDIAEGYSVSREKKESFPLTVTSAQKNPTAFYLCASRTGFPNQPQHFGDGTRLSIL.

The CDR3 coding sequence is TGTGCCAGCAGTTCGGACAGGGCGCCTAACTATGGCTACACCTTC. It yields the protein CASSSDRAPNYGYTF. This rearrangement joins TRBV2 to TRBJ1-2; TRBD1 agrees at 8 bases. After removal of 5 bases from V and 0 bases from J, the junction contained 5 bases not matched to a gene. Germline V lookup: CDR1 SNHLY, CDR2 FYNNEI. This CDR3 spans 15 amino acids.

The CDR3: CASSRQGEVYGYTF. CDR3 DNA: TGTGCCAGCAGTCGACAGGGGGAGGTCTATGGCTACACCTTC. The chain employs TRBV6-1 and TRBJ1-2; the match to TRBD1 covers 9 bases. In germline, CDR1 is MNHNS, CDR2 SASEGT. The CDR3 sequence is 14 residues long. Trimming took 5 bases from V and 4 from J; bases not matched to a gene: 5.

The rearrangement uses TRBV4-1 and TRBJ1-1; 7 bases agree with TRBD1. The CDR3 runs 14 residues. In germline, CDR1 is MGHRA, CDR2 YSYEKL. V lost 4 bases and J lost 0; bases outside the gene matches: 2. The CDR3 loop is CASSLGQVNTEAFF. As DNA, the CDR3 is TGCGCCAGCAGCCTAGGACAGGTGAACACTGAAGCTTTCTTT.

This chain uses TRBV18 with TRBJ1-6; D remains ambiguous. CDR3 length equals 15 residues. Germline lookup yields CDR1 KGHSH and CDR2 LQKENI. V lost 6 bases to trimming and J lost 10 bases, with 19 bases between them. CDR3 nucleotide sequence: TGTGCCAGCTCTCCGGCACCGGGAGAAGGATCACCCCTCCACTTT. It codes for CASSPAPGEGSPLHF.

The chain carries TRBV5-6 and TRBJ1-6, with D perhaps TRBD1 (6 bases). The CDR3 covers 16 residues. Trimming left V 0 bases short and J 7 bases short, with 14 bases between. The germline gives CDR1 SGHDT, CDR2 YYEEEE. This CDR3 is CASSLVGARGNSPLHF. The CDR3 DNA reads as TGTGCCAGCAGCTTGGTCGGTGCCAGGGGAAATTCACCCCTCCACTTT.

This rearrangement joins TRBV7-2 to TRBJ2-1, with 14 bases that match TRBD2. In germline, CDR1 is SGHTA, CDR2 FQGNSA. J lost 8 bases, V lost 5 bases, and 8 bases had no gene match. The CDR3 is made up of 16 amino acids. In DNA form, the CDR3 reads TGTGCCAGCAGCCCGAGACTAGCGGGGGGGCCCGATGAGCAGTTCTTC. This translates into CASSPRLAGGPDEQFF.

Only a few counts were recorded for this clone. V usage is TRBV5-6 and J usage is TRBJ2-5, with D hard to call. The CDR3 has 10 amino acids. V was pared by 8 bases and J by 1 base, with 3 bases between. Germline loops: CDR1 SGHDT, CDR2 YYEEEE. The DNA of the CDR3 is TGTGCCAGGGCCCAAGAGACCCAGTACTTC. Translating it yields CARAQETQYF.

This sequence joins TRBV28 and TRBJ1-5; no clear D. The CDR3 is 12 amino acids. Per germline, CDR1 MDHEN and CDR2 SYDVKM. Trimming shortened V by 5 bases and J by 4 bases, and 6 bases separated the two germline ends. As DNA, the CDR3 is TGTGCCAGCAGTCGAGGGAATCAGCCCCAGCATTTT. It specifies CASSRGNQPQHF.

The chain is built from TRBV30 and TRBJ1-2, with D unresolved. The V gene's germline CDR1 is GTSNPN and CDR2 SVGIG (reference sequence). V lost 3 bases and J lost 10, with 12 bases in between. The CDR3 loop spans 11 amino acids. This chain's CDR3 is CAWRGGGSYTF. DNA for the CDR3: TGTGCCTGGAGGGGAGGAGGGTCCTACACCTTC.

The genes are TRBV7-3 and TRBJ2-1; 7 positions agree with TRBD1. CDR1 and CDR2 from the germline V gene are SGHTA and FQGTGA. V lost 5 bases to trimming and J lost 10 bases; unmatched junction nucleotides: 8. The CDR3 runs 13 residues. CDR3 residues: CASSVDRSQEQFF. The DNA for the CDR3 is TGTGCCAGCAGCGTGGACAGGAGCCAGGAGCAGTTCTTC.

This clone was detected a few times. Other DNA sequences in this specimen translate into the identical CDR3. J is TRBJ1-2 and V is TRBV30, with TRBD1 identical over 7 bases. CDR3 length equals 11 residues. V dropped 1 base and J dropped 7; count of bases not matched to a gene: 0. The germline V gene has CDR1 GTSNPN and CDR2 SVGIG (reference sequence). CDR3 sequence (DNA): TGTGCCTGGAGTGACAGGGGTGGCTACACCTTC. Protein sequence: CAWSDRGGYTF. The variable domain in full, with the rest retrieved from reference TRBV30 and TRBJ1-2, is SQTIHQWPATLVQPVGSPLSLECTVEGTSNPNLYWYRQAAGRGLQLLFYSVGIGQISSEVPQNLSASRPQDRQFILSSKKLLLSDSGFYLCAWSDRGGYTFGSGTRLTVV.

The rearrangement links TRBV5-4 to TRBJ1-3; no reliable D call. Germline assignment: CDR1 SGHNT and CDR2 YYREEE (reference sequence). The CDR3 spans 14 residues. Trimming took 0 bases from V and 8 from J, leaving 12 bases between them. The CDR3 coding sequence is TGTGCCAGCAGCTTGGCTGCCCGGGTGGACACCATATATTTT. Translated: CASSLAARVDTIYF.

The chain carries TRBV6-5 and TRBJ1-2; D is unresolved. CDR3 length: 14 residues. Germline CDR1 MNHEY, CDR2 SVGAGI. V dropped 0 bases and J dropped 4 bases, with 9 bases sitting between them. CDR3 nucleotide sequence: TGTGCCAGCAGTTACTCGTCGGGGTTCTATGGCTACACCTTC. Protein sequence: CASSYSSGFYGYTF.

The rearrangement uses TRBV4-2 and TRBJ2-1; 11 bases match TRBD2. CDR1 LGHNA and CDR2 YNFKEQ come from the germline V gene. V dropped 0 bases and J dropped 6; count of bases not matched to a gene: 4. CDR3 length equals 16 residues. CDR3 protein: CASSQDYTSGSNEQFF. The CDR3 DNA reads TGTGCCAGCAGCCAAGATTATACTAGCGGGAGCAATGAGCAGTTCTTC.

V and J are TRBV7-9 and TRBJ1-6; maybe TRBD1 (5 bases). Per the germline V gene, CDR1 is SEHNR and CDR2 is FQNEAQ (reference sequence). The CDR3 runs to 14 residues. Trimming took off 3 bases at V and 7 bases at J, with 10 bases between the two ends. The CDR3 DNA reads TGTGCCAGCAGCTTTGCAGGGCTCAATTCACCCCTCCACTTT. Its protein is CASSFAGLNSPLHF.

The chain employs TRBV9 and TRBJ1-4; the D gene is possibly TRBD1 (5 bases). V lost 4 bases to trimming and J lost 5 bases, with 15 bases between them. The germline CDR1 and CDR2 sequences are SGDLS and YYNGEE. The CDR3 covers 15 residues. CDR3 region: CASSPMEGRNEKLFF. Here the CDR3 DNA reads TGTGCCAGCAGCCCCATGGAGGGGAGGAATGAAAAACTGTTTTTT. The whole variable domain, remainder taken from reference TRBV9 and TRBJ1-4, is DSGVTQTPKHLITATGQRVTLRCSPRSGDLSVYWYQQSLDQGLQFLIQYYNGEERAKGNILERFSAQQFPDLHSELNLSSLELGDSALYFCASSPMEGRNEKLFFGSGTQLSVL.

The chain has TRBV4-1 and TRBJ2-5, with 8 nucleotides matching TRBD1. Per germline, CDR1 MGHRA and CDR2 YSYEKL. The CDR3 is 14 amino acids. The V gene end was trimmed by 3 bases and the J gene end by 3 bases; junction bases not matched to a gene: 3. As DNA, the CDR3 is TGCGCCAGCAGCCAGGGACAGGCTGAAGAGACCCAGTACTTC. Its translation is CASSQGQAEETQYF.

This chain joins TRBV9 and TRBJ1-1; a weak D match, TRBD1 (6 bases). V was shortened by 3 bases and J by 3 bases, with 12 bases between the two germline ends. Germline V CDR1 and CDR2: SGDLS, YYNGEE. This CDR3 region has 14 residues. CDR3 protein: CASSGETGHTEAFF. CDR3 nucleotides: TGTGCCAGCAGCGGGGAAACAGGGCACACTGAAGCTTTCTTT.

This clone was seen a handful of times. The chain combines TRBV7-9 with TRBJ1-1; a weak D match, TRBD1 (5 bases). This CDR3 contains 15 residues. Germline-derived CDR1 and CDR2 are SEHNR and FQNEAQ (reference sequence). V was shortened by 1 base and J by 3 bases, with 12 bases between the two germline ends. In DNA form, the CDR3 reads TGTGCCAGCAGCTTAGGGCTTGGAGGGGACACTGAAGCTTTCTTT. Translation gives CASSLGLGGDTEAFF.

The chain has TRBV30 and TRBJ2-1; no firm D call. There are 13 residues in the CDR3. From germline, CDR1 is GTSNPN and CDR2 SVGIG (reference sequence). Trimming stripped 5 bases from V and 7 bases from J, with 15 bases between. CDR3 protein: CAWPSRPRNEQFF. In nucleotides, the CDR3 is TGTGCCTGGCCCTCCCGACCGCGGAATGAGCAGTTCTTC.

The chain combines TRBV7-9 with TRBJ2-3; perhaps TRBD2 as D (5 bases). Germline V gene data show CDR1 as SEHNR and CDR2 as FQNEAQ (reference sequence). Trimming left V 2 bases short and J 6 bases short, with 12 bases between. The CDR3 length is 14 residues. The chain's CDR3 is CASSLSEGRDTQYF. The CDR3 DNA reads TGTGCCAGCAGCTTAAGTGAGGGCCGGGATACGCAGTATTTT.

This clone was seen once. This sequence joins TRBV30 and TRBJ2-5; 7 bases fit TRBD1. The V gene's germline CDR1 is GTSNPN and CDR2 SVGIG (reference sequence). This CDR3 has 14 residues. J lost 4 bases, V lost 1 base, and 6 bases had no gene match. The CDR3 DNA reads as TGTGCCTGGAGTGAGAAGGGGGCTGGAGAGACCCAGTACTTC. It yields the protein CAWSEKGAGETQYF.

This chain uses TRBV5-1 with TRBJ1-4; D is unresolved. The CDR3 covers 17 residues. The germline V and J ends were trimmed by 5 bases and 0 bases, with 17 bases remaining between them. Germline V gives CDR1 SGHRS, CDR2 YFSETQ. Here the CDR3 DNA reads TGCGCCAGCAGTTTTGGTCGGGGTAGGGCAACTAATGAAAAACTGTTTTTT. Residues: CASSFGRGRATNEKLFF.

The V call is TRBV10-1, the J call TRBJ2-2, with TRBD1 identical over 9 bases. J gave up 6 bases and V 6 bases, and 5 bases lay outside the gene matches. This CDR3 is built from 14 residues. Germline CDR1 is WNHNN and CDR2 is SYGVQD (reference sequence). CDR3 loop: CASRGQGIAGELFF. DNA of the CDR3: TGCGCCAGCAGGGGACAGGGAATTGCCGGGGAGCTGTTTTTT.